The source of this TCR beta chain is a study of T-cell memory formation after mild COVID-19. Study-wide context: In these data, TCR clusters were largely donor specific.

This CDR3 spans 14 amino acids. The V gene's germline CDR1 is SNHLY and CDR2 FYNNEI. The ends lost 4 bases at V and 6 bases at J; junction bases unmatched: 5. The authors produced TCR alpha and TCR beta cDNA libraries with sample barcodes and UMIs by 5'RACE using constant-segment primers. TCRdb passed the 5' RACE reads through MiXCR, listing each CDR3 protein once. Here the sample spans about 440,000 distinct CDR3 sequences, roughly 20% being singletons. V and J are TRBV2 and TRBJ1-1, with 10 bases lining up with TRBD1. This TCR was sampled from an adult woman who had mild COVID-19 (a few samples of this study predate the infection). Cell type and time point are not known. Sequencing was carried out using PBMCs or a T cell subset sorted from them (not recorded which). CDR3 sequence: CASSGTGGLAEAFF. CDR3 DNA sequence: TGTGCCAGCAGTGGGACAGGGGGATTGGCTGAAGCTTTCTTT.